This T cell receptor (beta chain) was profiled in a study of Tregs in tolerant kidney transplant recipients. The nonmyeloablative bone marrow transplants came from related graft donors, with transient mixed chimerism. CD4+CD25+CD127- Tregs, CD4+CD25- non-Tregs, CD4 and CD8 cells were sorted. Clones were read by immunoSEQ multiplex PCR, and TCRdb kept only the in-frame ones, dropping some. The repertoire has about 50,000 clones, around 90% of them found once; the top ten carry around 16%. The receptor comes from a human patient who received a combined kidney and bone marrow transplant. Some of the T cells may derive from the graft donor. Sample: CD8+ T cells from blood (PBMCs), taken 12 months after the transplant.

The CDR3 nucleotides are TGCGCCAGCAGTAAGGACAGGGCCAAGAACACTGAAGCTTTCTTT. As protein: CASSKDRAKNTEAFF. V is TRBV5-1 and J is TRBJ1-1; 8 nucleotides align to TRBD1. The length of the CDR3 is 15 residues. Germline V CDR1 and CDR2: SGHRS, YFSETQ. Losses at the gene ends were 5 bases for V and 1 base for J; bases not matched to a gene: 7.